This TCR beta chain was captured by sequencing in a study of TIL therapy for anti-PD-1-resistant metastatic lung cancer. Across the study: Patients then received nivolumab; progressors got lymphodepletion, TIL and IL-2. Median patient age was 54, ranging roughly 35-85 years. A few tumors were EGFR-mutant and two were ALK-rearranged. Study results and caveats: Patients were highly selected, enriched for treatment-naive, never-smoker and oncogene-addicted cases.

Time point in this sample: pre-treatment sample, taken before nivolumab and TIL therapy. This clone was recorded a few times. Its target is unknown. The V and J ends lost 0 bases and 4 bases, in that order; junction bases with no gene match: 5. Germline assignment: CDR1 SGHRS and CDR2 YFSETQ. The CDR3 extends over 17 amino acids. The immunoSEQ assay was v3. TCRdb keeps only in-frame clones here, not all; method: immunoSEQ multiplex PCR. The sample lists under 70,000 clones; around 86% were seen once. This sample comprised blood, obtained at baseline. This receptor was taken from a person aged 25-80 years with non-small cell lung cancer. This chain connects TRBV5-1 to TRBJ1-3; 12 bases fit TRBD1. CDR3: CASSLAGTGGAGNTIYF. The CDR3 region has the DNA TGCGCCAGCAGCTTGGCCGGGACAGGGGGCGCCGGAAACACCATATATTTT.